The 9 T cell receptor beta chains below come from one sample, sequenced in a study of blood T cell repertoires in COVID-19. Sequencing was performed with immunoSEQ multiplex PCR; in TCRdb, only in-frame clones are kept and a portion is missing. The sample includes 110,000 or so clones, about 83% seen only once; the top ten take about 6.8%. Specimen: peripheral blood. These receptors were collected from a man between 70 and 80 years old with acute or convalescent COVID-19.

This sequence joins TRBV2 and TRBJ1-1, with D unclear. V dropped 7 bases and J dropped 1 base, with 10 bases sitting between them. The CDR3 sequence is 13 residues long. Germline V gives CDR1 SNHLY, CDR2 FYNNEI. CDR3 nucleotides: TGTGCCAGCACTTCTGACTCGAACACTGAAGCTTTCTTT. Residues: CASTSDSNTEAFF.

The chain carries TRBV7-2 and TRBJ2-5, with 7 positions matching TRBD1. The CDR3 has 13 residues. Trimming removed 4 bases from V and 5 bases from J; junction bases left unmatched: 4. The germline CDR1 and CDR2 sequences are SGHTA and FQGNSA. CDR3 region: CASSSTGVETQYF. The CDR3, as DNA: TGTGCCAGCAGCTCAACAGGGGTGGAGACCCAGTACTTC.

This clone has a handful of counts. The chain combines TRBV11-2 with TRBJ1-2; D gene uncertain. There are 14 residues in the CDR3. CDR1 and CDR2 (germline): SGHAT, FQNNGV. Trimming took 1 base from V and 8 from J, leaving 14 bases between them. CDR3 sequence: CASSLGRARSGYTF. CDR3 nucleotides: TGTGCCAGCAGCTTAGGGAGGGCGCGGTCCGGCTACACCTTC.

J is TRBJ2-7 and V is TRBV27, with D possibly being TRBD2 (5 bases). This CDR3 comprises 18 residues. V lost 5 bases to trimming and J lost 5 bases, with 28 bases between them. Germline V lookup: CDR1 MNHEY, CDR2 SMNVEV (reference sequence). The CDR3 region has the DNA TGTGCCAGCAGTCCCCGCCCCCCGATGGCGGCCGGGAACCACGAGCAGTACTTC. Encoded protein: CASSPRPPMAAGNHEQYF.

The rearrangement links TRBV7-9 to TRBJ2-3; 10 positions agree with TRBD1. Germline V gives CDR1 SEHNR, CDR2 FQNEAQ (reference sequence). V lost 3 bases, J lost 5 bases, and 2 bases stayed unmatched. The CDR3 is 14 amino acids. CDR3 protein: CASSLDRGGDTQYF. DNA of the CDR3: TGTGCCAGCAGCTTGGACAGGGGGGGAGATACGCAGTATTTT.

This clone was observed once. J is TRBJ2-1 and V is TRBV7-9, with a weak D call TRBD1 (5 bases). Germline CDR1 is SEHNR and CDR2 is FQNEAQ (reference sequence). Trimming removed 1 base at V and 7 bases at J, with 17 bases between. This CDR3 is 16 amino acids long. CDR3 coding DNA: TGTGCCAGCAGCTTAGTGCCAGGGCACAATCTGAATGAGCAGTTCTTC. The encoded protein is CASSLVPGHNLNEQFF.

The DNA for the CDR3 is TGTGCCAGCAGTGAATCGTCACAGCTCCACTTT. Translating it yields CASSESSQLHF. This chain links TRBV2 with TRBJ1-6; no clear D. The germline CDR1 and CDR2 sequences are SNHLY and FYNNEI. The V and J ends lost 2 bases and 16 bases respectively, with 9 bases between them. This CDR3 is 11 amino acids long.

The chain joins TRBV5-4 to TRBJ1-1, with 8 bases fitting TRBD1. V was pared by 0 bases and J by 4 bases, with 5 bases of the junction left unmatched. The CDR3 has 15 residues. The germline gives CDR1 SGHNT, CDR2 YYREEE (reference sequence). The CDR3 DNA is TGTGCCAGCAGCTTGGCAAGGACAGGGAGCACTGAAGCTTTCTTT. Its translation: CASSLARTGSTEAFF.

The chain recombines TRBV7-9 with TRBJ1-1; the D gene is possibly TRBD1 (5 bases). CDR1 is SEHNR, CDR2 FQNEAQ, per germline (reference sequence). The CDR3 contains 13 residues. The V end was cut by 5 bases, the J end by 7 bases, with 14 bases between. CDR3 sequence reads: CASSPRGGDEAFF. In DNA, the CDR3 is TGTGCCAGCAGCCCCCGGGGGGGGGATGAAGCTTTCTTT.